This T cell receptor (beta chain) derives from a study of regulatory T cells in long-lasting Graves disease. Study conclusions and caveats: For persistent Graves' patients, TCR diversity was lower than for newly diagnosed ones. Peripheral blood was the sole material, not thyroid tissue. Segments TRBV28, TRBJ1-2 and TRBJ2-5 showed preferential usage in persistent disease.

Worth noting for this clonotype: Its matching antigen is unknown.

Assembly of TCR beta libraries relied on iRepertoire HTBI primers together with Arm-PCR of CDR3 regions. Authors' analysis steps: The study identified roughly 59 TRBV and approximately 13 TRBJ segments across samples. TCRdb reprocessed the multiplex PCR reads with MiXCR, giving one entry per CDR3 protein. V and J calls and clone size were set by TCRdb, not the authors. The sample shows a few hundred thousand distinct CDR3 sequences, around 24% of them seen only once. Germline V gene data show CDR1 as SQVTM and CDR2 as ANQGSEA. V lost 7 bases and J lost 10, with 22 bases in between. CDR3 size: 14 residues. Time point: persistent/refractory GD, antithyroid drugs over 5 years with positive TRAb. RNA extracted from PBMCs served as the sequencing template.

The receptor's source is a female donor with Graves disease. V usage is TRBV29-1 and J usage is TRBJ1-4; D possibly corresponds to TRBD1 (6 bases). The sample here was peripheral blood mononuclear cells (PBMCs), taken when the disease was refractory, from a patient treated with antithyroid drugs. The CDR3 nucleotides read TGCAGCGCAACCAGGGACACTGGAAGGGGAAAACTGTTTTTT. This encodes CSATRDTGRGKLFF.